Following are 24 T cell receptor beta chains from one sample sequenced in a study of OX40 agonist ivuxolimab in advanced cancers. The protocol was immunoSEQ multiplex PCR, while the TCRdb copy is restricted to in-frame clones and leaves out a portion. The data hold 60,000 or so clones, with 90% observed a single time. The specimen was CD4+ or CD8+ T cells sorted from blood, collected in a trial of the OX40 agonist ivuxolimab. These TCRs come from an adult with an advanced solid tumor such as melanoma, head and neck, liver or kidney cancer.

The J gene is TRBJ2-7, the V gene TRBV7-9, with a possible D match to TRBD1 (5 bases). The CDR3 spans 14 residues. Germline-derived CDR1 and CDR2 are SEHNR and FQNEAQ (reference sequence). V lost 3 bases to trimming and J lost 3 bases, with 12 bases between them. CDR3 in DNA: TGTGCCAGCAGCTTGGATCAGGGAAACTACGAGCAGTACTTC. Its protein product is CASSLDQGNYEQYF.

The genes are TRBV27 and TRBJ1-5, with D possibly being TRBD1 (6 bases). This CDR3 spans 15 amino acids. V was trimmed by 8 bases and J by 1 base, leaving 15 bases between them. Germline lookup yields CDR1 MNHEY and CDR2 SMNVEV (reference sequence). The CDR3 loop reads CASAQDSWSNQPQHF. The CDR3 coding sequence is TGTGCCAGCGCCCAGGACAGTTGGAGCAATCAGCCCCAGCATTTT.

CDR3: CASSLTLTSGDFGEQFF. In DNA, the CDR3 is TGTGCCAGCAGCCTTACTCTGACTAGCGGGGATTTTGGTGAGCAGTTCTTC. The chain joins TRBV9 to TRBJ2-1; 11 positions agree with TRBD2. Germline V gene sequence: CDR1 SGDLS, CDR2 YYNGEE. There are 17 residues in the CDR3. Trimming cost V 4 bases and J 9 bases; bases outside gene matches: 15.

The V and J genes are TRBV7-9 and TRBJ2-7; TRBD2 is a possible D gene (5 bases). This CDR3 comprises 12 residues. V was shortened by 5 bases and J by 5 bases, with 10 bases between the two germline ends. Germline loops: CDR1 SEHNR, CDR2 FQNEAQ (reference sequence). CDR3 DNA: TGTGCCAGCAGCCAGCTCGGGGACGAGCAGTACTTC. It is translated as CASSQLGDEQYF.

The CDR3 region has the DNA TGTGCCAGCAGTTTACCCGGGCCCTATGGCTACACCTTC. Translation: CASSLPGPYGYTF. The genes are TRBV28 and TRBJ1-2; no firm D call. V was trimmed by 2 bases and J by 4 bases, leaving 8 bases between them. CDR3 length: 13 amino acids. In germline, CDR1 is MDHEN, CDR2 SYDVKM.

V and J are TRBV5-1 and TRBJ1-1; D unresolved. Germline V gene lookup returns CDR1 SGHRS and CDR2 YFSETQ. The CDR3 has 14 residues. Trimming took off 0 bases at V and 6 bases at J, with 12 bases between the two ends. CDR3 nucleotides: TGCGCCAGCAGCTTGGGGGTGGTTTTGGCTGAAGCTTTCTTT. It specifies CASSLGVVLAEAFF. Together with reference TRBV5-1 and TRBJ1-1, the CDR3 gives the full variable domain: KAGVTQTPRYLIKTRGQQVTLSCSPISGHRSVSWYQQTPGQGLQFLFEYFSETQRNKGNFPGRFSGRQFSNSRSEMNVSTLELGDSALYLCASSLGVVLAEAFFGQGTRLTVV.

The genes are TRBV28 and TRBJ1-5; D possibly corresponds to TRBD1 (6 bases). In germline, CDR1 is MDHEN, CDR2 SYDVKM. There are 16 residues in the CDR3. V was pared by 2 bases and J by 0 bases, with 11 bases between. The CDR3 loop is CASSLGTLYSNQPQHF. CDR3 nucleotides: TGTGCCAGCAGTTTAGGGACACTCTATAGCAATCAGCCCCAGCATTTT.

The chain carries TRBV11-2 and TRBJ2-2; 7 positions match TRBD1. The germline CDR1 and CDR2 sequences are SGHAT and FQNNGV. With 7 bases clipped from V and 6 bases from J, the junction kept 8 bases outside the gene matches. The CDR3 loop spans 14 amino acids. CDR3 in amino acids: CASTSTGFAGELFF. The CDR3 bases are TGTGCCAGCACCTCGACAGGGTTTGCCGGGGAGCTGTTTTTT. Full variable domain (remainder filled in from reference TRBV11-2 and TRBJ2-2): EAGVAQSPRYKIIEKRQSVAFWCNPISGHATLYWYQQILGQGPKLLIQFQNNGVVDDSQLPKDRFSAERLKGVDSTLKIQPAKLEDSAVYLCASTSTGFAGELFFGEGSRLTVL.

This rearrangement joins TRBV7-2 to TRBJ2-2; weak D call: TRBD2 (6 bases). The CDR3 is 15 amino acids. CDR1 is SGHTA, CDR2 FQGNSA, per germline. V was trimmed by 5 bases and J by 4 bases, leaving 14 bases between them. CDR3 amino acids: CASSPGSTVTGELFF. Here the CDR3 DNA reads TGTGCCAGCAGCCCCGGGAGTACGGTCACCGGGGAGCTGTTTTTT.

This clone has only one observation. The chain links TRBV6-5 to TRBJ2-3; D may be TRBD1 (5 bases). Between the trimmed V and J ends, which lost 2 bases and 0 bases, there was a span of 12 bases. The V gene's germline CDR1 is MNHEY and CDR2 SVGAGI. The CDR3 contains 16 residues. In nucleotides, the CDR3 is TGTGCCAGCAGTTACGGCAGGGATTATAGCACAGATACGCAGTATTTT. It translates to CASSYGRDYSTDTQYF.

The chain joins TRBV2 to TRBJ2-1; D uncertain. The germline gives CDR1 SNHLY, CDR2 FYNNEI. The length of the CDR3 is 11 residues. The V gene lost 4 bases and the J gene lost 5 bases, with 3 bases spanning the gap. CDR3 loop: CASSGNNEQFF. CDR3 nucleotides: TGTGCCAGCAGTGGTAACAATGAGCAGTTCTTC.

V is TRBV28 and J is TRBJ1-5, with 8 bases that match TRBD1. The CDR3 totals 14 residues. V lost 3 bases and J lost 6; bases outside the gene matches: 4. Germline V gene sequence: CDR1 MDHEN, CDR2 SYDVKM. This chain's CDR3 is CASSFRQGSQPQHF. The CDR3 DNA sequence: TGTGCCAGCAGTTTCCGACAGGGGAGTCAGCCCCAGCATTTT.

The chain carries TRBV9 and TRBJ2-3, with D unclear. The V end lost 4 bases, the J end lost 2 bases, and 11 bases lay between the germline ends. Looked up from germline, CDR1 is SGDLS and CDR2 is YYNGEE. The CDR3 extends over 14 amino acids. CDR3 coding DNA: TGTGCCAGCAGCCCTAGGACGGCCACAGATACGCAGTATTTT. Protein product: CASSPRTATDTQYF.

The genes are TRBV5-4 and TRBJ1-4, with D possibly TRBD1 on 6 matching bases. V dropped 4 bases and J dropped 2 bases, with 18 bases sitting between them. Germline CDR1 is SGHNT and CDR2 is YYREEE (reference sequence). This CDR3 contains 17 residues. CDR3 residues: CASSPRQAPGTNEKLFF. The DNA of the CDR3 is TGTGCCAGCAGCCCGAGACAGGCCCCGGGGACTAATGAAAAACTGTTTTTT. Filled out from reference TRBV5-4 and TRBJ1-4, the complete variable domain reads ETGVTQSPTHLIKTRGQQVTLRCSSQSGHNTVSWYQQALGQGPQFIFQYYREEENGRGNFPPRFSGLQFPNYSSELNVNALELDDSALYLCASSPRQAPGTNEKLFFGSGTQLSVL.

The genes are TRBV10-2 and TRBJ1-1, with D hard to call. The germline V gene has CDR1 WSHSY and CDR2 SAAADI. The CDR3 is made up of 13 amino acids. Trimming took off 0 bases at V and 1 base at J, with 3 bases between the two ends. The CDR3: CASSESGNTEAFF. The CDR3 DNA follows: TGCGCCAGCAGTGAGTCGGGGAACACTGAAGCTTTCTTT.

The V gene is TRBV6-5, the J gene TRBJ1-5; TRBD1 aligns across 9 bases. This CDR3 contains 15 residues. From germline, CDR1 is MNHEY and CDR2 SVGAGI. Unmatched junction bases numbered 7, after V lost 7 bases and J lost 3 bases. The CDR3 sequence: CASNSGQGPNQPQHF. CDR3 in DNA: TGTGCCAGCAACTCCGGACAGGGGCCCAATCAGCCCCAGCATTTT.

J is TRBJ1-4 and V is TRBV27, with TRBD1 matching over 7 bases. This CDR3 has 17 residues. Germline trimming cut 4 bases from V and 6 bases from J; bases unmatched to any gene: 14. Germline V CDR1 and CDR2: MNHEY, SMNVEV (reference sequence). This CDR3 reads CASSSANRGLPDEKLFF. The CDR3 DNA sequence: TGTGCCAGCAGTTCGGCGAACAGGGGACTCCCCGATGAAAAACTGTTTTTT.

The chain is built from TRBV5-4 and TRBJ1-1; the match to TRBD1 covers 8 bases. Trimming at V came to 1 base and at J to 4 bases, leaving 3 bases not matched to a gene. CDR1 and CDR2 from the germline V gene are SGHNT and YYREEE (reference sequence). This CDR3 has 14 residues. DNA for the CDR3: TGTGCCAGCAGCTTGAGGACAGGGCGCACTGAAGCTTTCTTT. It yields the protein CASSLRTGRTEAFF.

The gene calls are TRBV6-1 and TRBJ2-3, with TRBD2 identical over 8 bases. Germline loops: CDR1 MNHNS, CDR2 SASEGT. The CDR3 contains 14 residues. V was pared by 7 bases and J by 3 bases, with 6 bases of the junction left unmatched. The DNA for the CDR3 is TGTGCCAGCAATACGGCGGGGGGAACAGATACGCAGTATTTT. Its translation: CASNTAGGTDTQYF.

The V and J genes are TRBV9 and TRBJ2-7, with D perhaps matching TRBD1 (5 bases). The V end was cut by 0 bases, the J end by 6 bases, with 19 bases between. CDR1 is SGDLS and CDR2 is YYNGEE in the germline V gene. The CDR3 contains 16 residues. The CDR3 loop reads CASSVGVGQNDGEQYF. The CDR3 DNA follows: TGTGCCAGCAGCGTAGGGGTAGGACAAAACGACGGCGAGCAGTACTTC.

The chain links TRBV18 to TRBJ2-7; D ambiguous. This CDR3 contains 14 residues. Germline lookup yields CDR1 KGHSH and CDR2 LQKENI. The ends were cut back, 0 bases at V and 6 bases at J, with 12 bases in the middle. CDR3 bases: TGTGCCAGCTCACCACCGGCGGTTAGTACCGAGCAGTACTTC. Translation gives CASSPPAVSTEQYF.

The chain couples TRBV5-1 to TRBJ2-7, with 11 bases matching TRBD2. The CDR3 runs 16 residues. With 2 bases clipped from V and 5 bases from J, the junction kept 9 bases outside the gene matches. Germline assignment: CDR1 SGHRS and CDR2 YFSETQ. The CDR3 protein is CASSLPPSGGIHEQYF. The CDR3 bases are TGCGCCAGCAGCTTACCACCTAGCGGGGGGATCCACGAGCAGTACTTC.

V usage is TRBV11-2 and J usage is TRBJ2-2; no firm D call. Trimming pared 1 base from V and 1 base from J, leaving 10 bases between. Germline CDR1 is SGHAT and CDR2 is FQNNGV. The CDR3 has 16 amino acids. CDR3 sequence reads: CASSLVGSLNTGELFF. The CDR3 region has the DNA TGTGCCAGCAGCTTAGTCGGCTCGCTGAACACCGGGGAGCTGTTTTTT.

The CDR3 nucleotides read TGTGCCAGCAGCGCCGGACTAGGGTGGACCGGGGAGCTGTTTTTT. It yields the protein CASSAGLGWTGELFF. The chain links TRBV11-3 to TRBJ2-2; TRBD2 aligns across 7 bases. Looked up from germline, CDR1 is SGHNT and CDR2 is YENEEA. Trimming cost V 5 bases and J 5 bases; bases outside gene matches: 8. CDR3 length equals 15 residues.